Presented here are 13 T cell receptor beta chains from one specimen sequenced in a study of technical replicates of blood from several donors. The data were produced by immunoSEQ multiplex PCR, yet TCRdb's version contains in-frame clones alone and is incomplete. The repertoire has approximately 87,000 clones, roughly 95% of them found once; the top ten carry about 0.36%. Sequences were obtained from T cells isolated from PBMCs. The receptors derive from a human donor in good health.

V gene TRBV7-3 combines with J gene TRBJ2-3, with TRBD2 matching over 10 bases. The CDR3 has 16 amino acids. In germline, CDR1 is SGHTA, CDR2 FQGTGA. The ends lost 5 bases at V and 3 bases at J; junction bases unmatched: 8. CDR3: CASSKGRTSGTDTQYF. CDR3 DNA sequence: TGTGCCAGCAGCAAAGGGAGGACTAGCGGAACAGATACGCAGTATTTT. Full variable domain (rest looked up from reference TRBV7-3 and TRBJ2-3): GAGVSQTPSNKVTEKGKYVELRCDPISGHTALYWYRQSLGQGPEFLIYFQGTGAADDSGLPNDRFFAVRPEGSVSTLKIQRTERGDSAVYLCASSKGRTSGTDTQYFGPGTRLTVL.

This chain connects TRBV28 to TRBJ2-3; TRBD2 aligns across 12 bases. The CDR3 loop spans 17 amino acids. V lost 6 bases to trimming and J lost 3 bases; unmatched junction nucleotides: 10. In germline, CDR1 is MDHEN, CDR2 SYDVKM. CDR3 protein: CASSLETSGSPTDTQYF. The CDR3 coding sequence is TGTGCCAGCAGCTTGGAGACTAGCGGGAGCCCTACAGATACGCAGTATTTT.

This chain connects TRBV28 to TRBJ1-2; 8 bases agree with TRBD1. With V trimmed by 3 bases and J by 6 bases, 12 bases remained unmatched. The germline V gene encodes CDR1 MDHEN and CDR2 SYDVKM. This CDR3 region has 16 residues. CDR3 sequence reads: CASSFKAGGALHGYTF. For the CDR3, the DNA is TGTGCCAGCAGTTTTAAGGCAGGGGGCGCTTTACATGGCTACACCTTC.

In this sample, this clone turned up once. This chain links TRBV5-4 with TRBJ1-2, with D hard to call. Germline loops: CDR1 SGHNT, CDR2 YYREEE (reference sequence). This CDR3 has 15 amino acids. The V gene lost 0 bases and the J gene lost 1 base, with 10 bases spanning the gap. As DNA, the CDR3 is TGTGCCAGCAGCTTGGAGCCAGGTGGTAACTATGGCTACACCTTC. Protein product: CASSLEPGGNYGYTF.

This chain joins TRBV28 and TRBJ1-5; D remains ambiguous. The V end lost 1 base, the J end lost 4 bases, and 8 bases lay between the germline ends. Per the germline V gene, CDR1 is MDHEN and CDR2 is SYDVKM. The CDR3 is made up of 14 amino acids. CDR3 DNA: TGTGCCAGCAGTTTATCGGAGGCAAATCAGCCCCAGCATTTT. Translation: CASSLSEANQPQHF.

In DNA, the CDR3 is TGTGCCAGCAGCTTAAATCTAGCGGACCAAGAGACCCAGTACTTC. Translated: CASSLNLADQETQYF. The chain employs TRBV7-7 and TRBJ2-5; 7 bases are shared with TRBD2. CDR3 length equals 15 residues. Germline CDR1 SSHAT, CDR2 FNYEAQ (reference sequence). The junction had 3 bases not matched to a gene; V was cut back by 2 bases and J by 0 bases.

The chain links TRBV5-4 to TRBJ1-1; D not certain. Trimming took off 0 bases at V and 2 bases at J, with 8 bases between the two ends. This CDR3 comprises 14 residues. Germline V lookup: CDR1 SGHNT, CDR2 YYREEE (reference sequence). DNA for the CDR3: TGTGCCAGCAGCTTGGGAGGGTATAACACTGAAGCTTTCTTT. Amino acid sequence: CASSLGGYNTEAFF. The full variable domain, its missing parts supplied by reference TRBV5-4 and TRBJ1-1, is ETGVTQSPTHLIKTRGQQVTLRCSSQSGHNTVSWYQQALGQGPQFIFQYYREEENGRGNFPPRFSGLQFPNYSSELNVNALELDDSALYLCASSLGGYNTEAFFGQGTRLTVV.

The CDR3 here is CASRARPGLPSSYEQYF. The CDR3 DNA is TGTGCCAGCAGGGCACGCCCGGGACTACCCAGCTCCTACGAGCAGTACTTC. V gene TRBV28 combines with J gene TRBJ2-7; 7 bases line up with TRBD2. The trim removed 6 bases at V and 0 bases at J, leaving 14 bases unmatched. This CDR3 comprises 17 residues. Germline CDR1 reads MDHEN; CDR2 reads SYDVKM.

This chain links TRBV5-8 with TRBJ2-2, with 7 bases identical to TRBD1. The CDR3 contains 12 residues. V was pared by 10 bases and J by 7 bases, with 7 bases of the junction left unmatched. Per the germline V gene, CDR1 is SGHTS and CDR2 is YDEGEE. CDR3 coding DNA: TGTGCCGGTACAGGGGTCATCGGGGAGCTGTTTTTT. This encodes CAGTGVIGELFF.

The chain combines TRBV2 with TRBJ2-2; D unresolved. Germline CDR1 is SNHLY and CDR2 is FYNNEI. This CDR3 is 13 amino acids long. Trimming removed 6 bases from V and 4 bases from J, with 9 bases in between. CDR3 coding DNA: TGTGCCAGCAGGAGGAACCCCACCGGGGAGCTGTTTTTT. Amino acid sequence: CASRRNPTGELFF.

The CDR3 reads CASRLEGQRGSTDTQYF. The CDR3, as DNA: TGTGCAAGTCGCTTAGAGGGCCAGCGGGGATCCACAGATACGCAGTATTTT. V usage is TRBV12-2 and J usage is TRBJ2-3; the tabulated D call, TRBD2, remains unverified against the DNA. TRBV12-2 is termed a pseudogene. The length of the CDR3 is 17 residues.

In nucleotides, the CDR3 is TGTGCCAGCAGGCCTGGACAGACGAACACCGGGGAGCTGTTTTTT. Encoded protein: CASRPGQTNTGELFF. V is TRBV7-3 and J is TRBJ2-2; the D gene is possibly TRBD1 (6 bases). The germline V gene encodes CDR1 SGHTA and CDR2 FQGTGA. CDR3 length equals 15 residues. Trimming took off 6 bases at V and 0 bases at J, with 11 bases between the two ends.

This clone was picked up one time. This chain uses TRBV9 with TRBJ2-2; 8 bases are a match to TRBD2. The J segment lost 8 bases and the V segment lost 0 bases, leaving 9 bases of the junction unmatched. This CDR3 comprises 16 residues. Germline V gives CDR1 SGDLS, CDR2 YYNGEE. CDR3: CASSVGSGGPEGELFF. The CDR3 DNA sequence: TGTGCCAGCAGCGTAGGATCGGGAGGGCCCGAAGGGGAGCTGTTTTTT.